The 9 T cell receptor beta chains below were found in one sample sequenced in a study of T cells after yellow fever vaccination. TCRdb reprocessed the 5' RACE reads with MiXCR, giving one entry per CDR3 protein. The top ten hold under 20% of the sample, which has about 350,000 distinct CDR3 sequences, 8.1% seen once. Sequences were derived from PBMCs, sampled about 41 days after the first yellow fever vaccination. All receptors come from a young man who received the YFV17D yellow fever vaccine.

The CDR3 sequence: CASSLGGGLNKNIQYF. The CDR3 DNA reads as TGTGCCAGCAGCTTGGGTGGTGGGCTGAACAAAAACATTCAGTACTTC. V is TRBV5-4 and J is TRBJ2-4; D gene unclear. V was trimmed by 0 bases and J by 3 bases, leaving 13 bases between them. Germline V gene lookup returns CDR1 SGHNT and CDR2 YYREEE (reference sequence). This CDR3 has 16 amino acids. Full variable domain (rest looked up from reference TRBV5-4 and TRBJ2-4): ETGVTQSPTHLIKTRGQQVTLRCSSQSGHNTVSWYQQALGQGPQFIFQYYREEENGRGNFPPRFSGLQFPNYSSELNVNALELDDSALYLCASSLGGGLNKNIQYFGAGTRLSVL.

This clonotype was seen a handful of times. The rearrangement joins TRBV7-2 to TRBJ1-5; TRBD1 agrees at 7 bases. V shed 2 bases and J 5 bases; nucleotides not matched to a gene: 6. This CDR3 spans 15 amino acids. The V gene's germline CDR1 is SGHTA and CDR2 FQGNSA. CDR3 in amino acids: CASSLIGGPYQPQHF. The CDR3 nucleotides read TGTGCCAGCAGCTTAATAGGGGGCCCATATCAGCCCCAGCATTTT.

This clonotype has a handful of counts. The genes are TRBV4-1 and TRBJ1-3; D unclear. Germline CDR1 is MGHRA and CDR2 is YSYEKL. The CDR3 has 18 residues. V was cut by 1 base and J by 1 base, with 17 bases left in between. The CDR3 region has the DNA TGCGCCAGCAGCCAAGGTCGCGCCGCGGGGAGATCTGGAAACACCATATATTTT. This translates into CASSQGRAAGRSGNTIYF.

This clonotype was counted many times. The rearrangement links TRBV5-1 to TRBJ2-5; no clear D gene. V lost 0 bases and J lost 4, with 19 bases in between. This CDR3 spans 17 amino acids. Germline V gene data show CDR1 as SGHRS and CDR2 as YFSETQ. The CDR3 spells CASSLALGPGLGETQYF. CDR3 DNA: TGCGCCAGCAGCTTGGCATTGGGTCCCGGGCTAGGAGAGACCCAGTACTTC.

The chain has TRBV2 and TRBJ1-2; D gene unclear. Trimming pared 7 bases from V and 5 bases from J, leaving 11 bases between. From germline, CDR1 is SNHLY and CDR2 FYNNEI. The CDR3 spans 12 residues. In DNA form, the CDR3 reads TGTGCCAGCACCCCAAGGGTGTATGGCTACACCTTC. This encodes CASTPRVYGYTF.

This chain connects TRBV5-4 to TRBJ2-2; the match to TRBD1 covers 9 bases. Germline values: CDR1 SGHNT, CDR2 YYREEE (reference sequence). CDR3 size: 13 residues. The ends lost 7 bases at V and 8 bases at J; junction bases unmatched: 6. DNA of the CDR3: TGTGCCAGCGGGACAGGGTCGGTAGGGGAGCTGTTTTTT. It translates to CASGTGSVGELFF. The entire variable domain, with the rest obtained from reference TRBV5-4 and TRBJ2-2, is as follows: ETGVTQSPTHLIKTRGQQVTLRCSSQSGHNTVSWYQQALGQGPQFIFQYYREEENGRGNFPPRFSGLQFPNYSSELNVNALELDDSALYLCASGTGSVGELFFGEGSRLTVL.

This clonotype has more than one count but fewer than ten. The J gene is TRBJ2-7, the V gene TRBV27; 10 bases are shared with TRBD1. CDR3 length equals 13 residues. With V trimmed by 5 bases and J by 7 bases, 5 bases remained unmatched. Germline V gives CDR1 MNHEY, CDR2 SMNVEV (reference sequence). CDR3 residues: CASSPWTGGEQYV. CDR3 DNA: TGTGCCAGCAGTCCCTGGACAGGGGGGGAGCAGTACGTC.

This clonotype was detected many times. The chain recombines TRBV4-1 with TRBJ2-5; weak D call: TRBD1 (6 bases). Between the trimmed V and J ends, which lost 4 bases and 1 base, there was a span of 10 bases. Per the germline V gene, CDR1 is MGHRA and CDR2 is YSYEKL. This CDR3 is built from 14 residues. CDR3 residues: CASSRQGRQETQYF. The CDR3 bases are TGCGCCAGCAGCCGGCAGGGGCGCCAAGAGACCCAGTACTTC.

Here the CDR3 reads CATSRGRGTGNSPLHF. DNA for the CDR3: TGTGCCACCAGCAGGGGCCGGGGGACAGGGAATTCACCCCTCCACTTT. The chain couples TRBV15 to TRBJ1-6; 9 positions match TRBD1. V lost 3 bases to trimming and J lost 7 bases; unmatched junction nucleotides: 7. In germline, CDR1 is LNHNV, CDR2 YYDKDF (reference sequence). The CDR3 sequence is 16 residues long.